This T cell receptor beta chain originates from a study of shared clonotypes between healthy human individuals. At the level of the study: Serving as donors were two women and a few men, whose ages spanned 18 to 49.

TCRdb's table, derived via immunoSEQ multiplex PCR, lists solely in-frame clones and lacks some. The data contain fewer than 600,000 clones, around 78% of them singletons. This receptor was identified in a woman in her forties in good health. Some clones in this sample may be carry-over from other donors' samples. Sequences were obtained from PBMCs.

CDR3 loop: CATTVGSPYEQYF. CDR3 DNA: TGTGCCACCACAGTGGGAAGCCCCTACGAGCAGTACTTC. The chain employs TRBV28 and TRBJ2-7, with D unclear. CDR1 is MDHEN, CDR2 SYDVKM, per germline. This CDR3 has 13 residues. V was shortened by 10 bases and J by 2 bases, with 15 bases between the two germline ends.